Listed below are T cell receptor beta chains from one sample, sequenced in a study of blood T cell repertoires in COVID-19. Sequenced by immunoSEQ multiplex PCR; TCRdb stores in-frame clones only, minus some. The data hold 50,000 to 60,000 clones, with around nine tenths observed a single time. Sequenced: peripheral blood. Receptors originate from a man in his sixties with active COVID-19. The CDR3 runs from the conserved cysteine through the conserved F or W. D genes are given only for firm matches. Clone size is stated in some rows and not others, as once, few, many or a class when expanded.

size,D,J,V,DNA,CDR3
.,TRBD1,TRBJ1-1,TRBV9,TGTGCCAGCAGCGCCCTGACAGGGGGCGGCACTGAAGCTTTCTTT,CASSALTGGGTEAFF
.,.,TRBJ2-3,TRBV6-6,TGTGCCAGCAGTTACGAGGGGACAAACACAGATACGCAGTATTTT,CASSYEGTNTDTQYF
.,.,TRBJ1-5,TRBV4-1,TGCGCCAGCAGCCAAGCTGCGACTCTGAGCAATCAGCCCCAGCATTTT,CASSQAATLSNQPQHF
.,TRBD2,TRBJ2-1,TRBV4-1,TGCGCCAGCAGCCAAGGACTAGCGGGCAAGTACAATGAGCAGTTCTTC,CASSQGLAGKYNEQFF
.,.,TRBJ1-2,TRBV5-8,TGTGCCAGCAGCTTGACACCAAACTATGGCTACACCTTC,CASSLTPNYGYTF
.,.,TRBJ1-2,TRBV11-2,TGTGCCAGCAGCCCCCGCCGACTTCAGGGCCTTAATGGCTACACCTTC,CASSPRRLQGLNGYTF
.,TRBD1,TRBJ1-2,TRBV9,TGTGCCAGCAGCGTGGGACAGGGTTTTTATGGCTACACCTTC,CASSVGQGFYGYTF
.,.,TRBJ2-7,TRBV4-1,TGCGCCAGCAGCCCATCCCGATTGCAGGGCGAGCAGTACTTC,CASSPSRLQGEQYF
.,.,TRBJ2-1,TRBV27,TGTGCCAGCAGTGAACCCCGGACTCCCGGGCATGGAAATGAGCAGTTCTTC,CASSEPRTPGHGNEQFF
once,TRBD2,TRBJ2-1,TRBV24-1,TGTGCCACCAGTGCGACTAGCGGGAGGGCAGGTGAGCAGTTCTTC,CATSATSGRAGEQFF
.,TRBD2,TRBJ2-7,TRBV10-1,TGCGCCAGCAGCTACGGGACTAGCGGGAGGCGTTTCGAGCAGTACTTC,CASSYGTSGRRFEQYF
.,TRBD2,TRBJ2-2,TRBV13,TGTGCCAGCAGCTTAGGTTCAGCGGGAGTTAACACCGGGGAGCTGTTTTTT,CASSLGSAGVNTGELFF
.,.,TRBJ2-5,TRBV6-5,TGTGCCAGCAGTTACACCTCAGGGGGGGAGACCCAGTACTTC,CASSYTSGGETQYF
.,TRBD1,TRBJ2-7,TRBV11-2,TGTGCCAGCAGGCAACAGGGGGCCACCTACGAGCAGTACTTC,CASRQQGATYEQYF
.,.,TRBJ2-1,TRBV30,TGTGCCTGGAAAAGGTGGGAGGTAACGGATGAGCAGTTCTTC,CAWKRWEVTDEQFF
.,.,TRBJ1-6,TRBV28,TGTGCCAGCAGCACTTTATATTCACCCCTCCACTTT,CASSTLYSPLHF
.,.,TRBJ1-2,TRBV5-1,TGCGCCAGCAGCCTTGACACGAACTATGGCTACACCTTC,CASSLDTNYGYTF
.,TRBD2,TRBJ2-7,TRBV14,TGTGCCAGCAGCCGGGAGGGTCCCCCTTACGAGCAGTACTTC,CASSREGPPYEQYF
.,.,TRBJ1-3,TRBV3-1/TRBV3-2,TGTGCCAGCAGCCAGGGACACTTCTCTGGAAACACCATATATTTT,CASSQGHFSGNTIYF
.,TRBD2,TRBJ2-1,TRBV5-1,TGCGCCAGCAGCTTAAGCGGGAGCTCCTACAATGAGCAGTTCTTC,CASSLSGSSYNEQFF
.,.,TRBJ2-7,TRBV29-1,TGCAGCGTCGCAGGGGTGTCCAACTCCTACGAGCAGTACTTC,CSVAGVSNSYEQYF
few,.,TRBJ2-7,TRBV27,TGTGCCAGTTCAGGGGTTGGTTACGAGCAGTACTTC,CASSGVGYEQYF
.,TRBD1,TRBJ2-2,TRBV4-1,TGCGCCAGCAGCCGACCGGGACAGCTCAACACCGGGGAGCTGTTTTTT,CASSRPGQLNTGELFF
.,TRBD1,TRBJ1-6,TRBV5-1,TGCGCCAGCAGCTTGGGACAGGGAGTTTATAATTCACCCCTCCACTTT,CASSLGQGVYNSPLHF
.,TRBD2,TRBJ2-5,TRBV4-2,TGTGCCAGCAGCCCCGAGACTAGCGGGAACCAAGAGACCCAGTACTTC,CASSPETSGNQETQYF
once,TRBD2,TRBJ2-3,TRBV5-1,TGCGCCAGCAGGACTAGCGGGAACACAGATACGCAGTATTTT,CASRTSGNTDTQYF
.,TRBD2,TRBJ2-5,TRBV4-1,TGCGCCAGCAGCTTAAGACTAGCGGGAGGGCCTGGGAGTGAGACCCAGTACTTC,CASSLRLAGGPGSETQYF
few,.,TRBJ2-3,TRBV6-5,TGTGCCAGCAGGGGAGCAGATACGCAGTATTTT,CASRGADTQYF
.,.,TRBJ1-2,TRBV7-6,TGTGCCAGCAGCTTAACGGCGGGGTCTAACTATGGCTACACCTTC,CASSLTAGSNYGYTF
.,TRBD1,TRBJ1-6,TRBV18,TGTGCCAGCTCACCGGGACAGACAGGTTCACCCCTCCACTTT,CASSPGQTGSPLHF
few,.,TRBJ2-4,TRBV13,TGTGCCAGCAGCCGGAGGGGTCATGGAAACATTCAGTACTTC,CASSRRGHGNIQYF
.,TRBD2,TRBJ2-3,TRBV19,TGTGCCAGTAGTATAGTAGCGGGAGGGCCAGATACGCAGTATTTT,CASSIVAGGPDTQYF
.,.,TRBJ2-5,TRBV6-6,TGTGCCAGCAGTTACTCTACCGAGACAAAGACCCAGTACTTC,CASSYSTETKTQYF
.,TRBD2,TRBJ2-5,TRBV2,TGTGCCAGCAGTGATAGGCGACTAGCTGTTGAGGAGACCCAGTACTTC,CASSDRRLAVEETQYF